This T cell receptor (beta chain) was retrieved from a study of blood T cell repertoires in COVID-19. The trim removed 5 bases at V and 4 bases at J, leaving 7 bases unmatched. The CDR3 totals 16 residues. Germline V gene data show CDR1 as SGHTA and CDR2 as FQGTGA. Data came from immunoSEQ multiplex PCR; TCRdb stores just in-frame clones and leaves some out. The repertoire holds about 240,000 clones, with about 83% as singletons. The chain couples TRBV7-3 to TRBJ2-1; 11 bases align to TRBD2. The specimen was peripheral blood. The source is an elderly man with acute or convalescent COVID-19. CDR3 nucleotide sequence: TGTGCCAGCAGCCGTCCCGGGACTAGCGGTTACAATGAGCAGTTCTTC. Protein sequence: CASSRPGTSGYNEQFF. Full variable domain (missing parts from reference TRBV7-3 and TRBJ2-1): GAGVSQTPSNKVTEKGKYVELRCDPISGHTALYWYRQSLGQGPEFLIYFQGTGAADDSGLPNDRFFAVRPEGSVSTLKIQRTERGDSAVYLCASSRPGTSGYNEQFFGPGTRLTVL.